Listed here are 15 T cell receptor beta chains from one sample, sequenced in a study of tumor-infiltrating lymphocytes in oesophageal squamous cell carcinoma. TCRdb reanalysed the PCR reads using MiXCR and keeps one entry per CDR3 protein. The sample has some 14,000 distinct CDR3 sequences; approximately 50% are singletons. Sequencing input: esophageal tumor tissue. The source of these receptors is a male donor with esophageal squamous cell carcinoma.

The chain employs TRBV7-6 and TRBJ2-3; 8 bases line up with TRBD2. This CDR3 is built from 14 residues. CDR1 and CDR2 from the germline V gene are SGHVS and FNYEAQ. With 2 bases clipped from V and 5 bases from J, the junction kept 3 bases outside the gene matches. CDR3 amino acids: CASSLPGGQDTQYF. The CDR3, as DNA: TGTGCCAGCAGCTTACCGGGGGGGCAAGATACGCAGTATTTT.

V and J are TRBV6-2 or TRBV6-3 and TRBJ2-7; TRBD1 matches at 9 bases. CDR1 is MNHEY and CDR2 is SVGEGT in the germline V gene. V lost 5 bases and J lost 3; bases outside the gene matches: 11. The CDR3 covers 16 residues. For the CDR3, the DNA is TGTGCCAGCAGTGACGAGTCACGGGACAGGGACTACGAGCAGTACTTC. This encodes CASSDESRDRDYEQYF.

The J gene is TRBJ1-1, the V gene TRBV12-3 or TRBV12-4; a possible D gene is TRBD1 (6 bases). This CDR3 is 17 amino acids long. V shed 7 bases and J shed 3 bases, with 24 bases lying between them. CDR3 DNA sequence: TGTGCCAGCATCCTTTTCGAACAGGGTAGCGGGGACACTGAAGCTTTCTTT. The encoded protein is CASILFEQGSGDTEAFF.

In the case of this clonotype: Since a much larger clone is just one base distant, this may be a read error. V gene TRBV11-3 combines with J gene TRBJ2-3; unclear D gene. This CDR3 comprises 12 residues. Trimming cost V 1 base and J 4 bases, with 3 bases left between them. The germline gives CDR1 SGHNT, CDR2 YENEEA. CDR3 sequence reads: CASSLVADTQYF. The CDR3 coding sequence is TGTGCCAGCAGCTTAGTAGCAGATACGCAGTATTTT.

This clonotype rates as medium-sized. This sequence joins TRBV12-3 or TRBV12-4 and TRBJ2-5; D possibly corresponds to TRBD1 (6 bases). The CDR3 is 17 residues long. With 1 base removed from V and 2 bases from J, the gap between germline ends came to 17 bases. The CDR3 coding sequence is TGTGCCAGCAGTTTAGAGGTCGGGTTAGGGGGACAAGAGACCCAGTACTTC. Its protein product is CASSLEVGLGGQETQYF.

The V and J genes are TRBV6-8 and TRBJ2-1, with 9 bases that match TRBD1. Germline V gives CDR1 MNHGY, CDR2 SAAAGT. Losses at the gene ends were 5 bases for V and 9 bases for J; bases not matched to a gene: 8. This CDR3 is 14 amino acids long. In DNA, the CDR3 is TGTGCCAGCAGTAACGGACAGGGGATGGCTGAGCAGTTCTTC. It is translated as CASSNGQGMAEQFF.

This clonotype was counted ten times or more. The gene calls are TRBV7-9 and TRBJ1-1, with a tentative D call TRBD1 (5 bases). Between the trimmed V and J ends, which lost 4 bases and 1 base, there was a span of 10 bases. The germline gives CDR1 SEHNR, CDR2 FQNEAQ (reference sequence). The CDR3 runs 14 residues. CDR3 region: CASSSTGENTEAFF. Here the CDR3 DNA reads TGTGCCAGCAGCTCCACAGGTGAGAACACTGAAGCTTTCTTT.

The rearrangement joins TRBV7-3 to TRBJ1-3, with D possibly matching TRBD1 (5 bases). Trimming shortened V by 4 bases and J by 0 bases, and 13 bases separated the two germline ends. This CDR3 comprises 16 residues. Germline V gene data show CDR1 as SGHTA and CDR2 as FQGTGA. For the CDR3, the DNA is TGTGCCAGCAGCTCACAGGAAACGAGCTCTGGAAACACCATATATTTT. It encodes CASSSQETSSGNTIYF. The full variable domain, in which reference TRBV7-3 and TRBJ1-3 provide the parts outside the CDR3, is GAGVSQTPSNKVTEKGKYVELRCDPISGHTALYWYRQSLGQGPEFLIYFQGTGAADDSGLPNDRFFAVRPEGSVSTLKIQRTERGDSAVYLCASSSQETSSGNTIYFGEGSWLTVV.

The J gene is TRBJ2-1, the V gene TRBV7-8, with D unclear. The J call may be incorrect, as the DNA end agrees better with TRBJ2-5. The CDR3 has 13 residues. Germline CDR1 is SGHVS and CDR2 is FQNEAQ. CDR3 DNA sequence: TGTGCCAGCAGCTTAGGGGTCCGGGAGACCCAGTACTTC. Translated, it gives CASSLGVRETQYF.

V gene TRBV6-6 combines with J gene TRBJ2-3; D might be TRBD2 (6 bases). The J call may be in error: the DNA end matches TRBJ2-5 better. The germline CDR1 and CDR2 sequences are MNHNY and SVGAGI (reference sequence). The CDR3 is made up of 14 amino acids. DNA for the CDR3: TGTGCCAGCAGTTACAACTTTCGGGGGGAGACCCAGTACTTC. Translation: CASSYNFRGETQYF.

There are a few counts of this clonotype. The CDR3 bases are TGTGCCAGCAGCTTAGATATTTGGGGTGGGCAGTTCTTC. Translated: CASSLDIWGGQFF. V is TRBV7-6 and J is TRBJ2-5; no clear D gene. The J call is uncertain, as TRBJ2-1 better fits the DNA end. CDR1 and CDR2 from the germline V gene are SGHVS and FNYEAQ. The CDR3 runs to 13 residues.

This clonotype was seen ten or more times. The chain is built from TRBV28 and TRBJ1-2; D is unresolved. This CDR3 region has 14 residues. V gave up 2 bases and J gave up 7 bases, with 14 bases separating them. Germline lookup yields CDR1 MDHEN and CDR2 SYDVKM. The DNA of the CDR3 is TGTGCCAGCAGTTTACAGACGGATGTCGGTGGCTACACCTTC. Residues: CASSLQTDVGGYTF.

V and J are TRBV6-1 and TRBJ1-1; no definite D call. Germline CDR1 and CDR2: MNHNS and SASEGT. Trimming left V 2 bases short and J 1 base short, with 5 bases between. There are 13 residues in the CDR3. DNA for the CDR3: TGTGCCAGCAGTGAACTTGAGAACACTGAAGCTTTCTTT. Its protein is CASSELENTEAFF.

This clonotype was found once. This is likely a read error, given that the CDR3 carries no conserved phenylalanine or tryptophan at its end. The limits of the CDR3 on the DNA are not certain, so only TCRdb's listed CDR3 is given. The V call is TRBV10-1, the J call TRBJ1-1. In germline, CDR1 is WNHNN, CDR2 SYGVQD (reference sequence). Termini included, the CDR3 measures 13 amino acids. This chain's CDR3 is CASREIHPSTSGQ.

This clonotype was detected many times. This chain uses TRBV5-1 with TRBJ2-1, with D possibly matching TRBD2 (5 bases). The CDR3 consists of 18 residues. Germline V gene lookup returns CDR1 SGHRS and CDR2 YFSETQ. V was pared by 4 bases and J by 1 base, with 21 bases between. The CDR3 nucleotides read TGCGCCAGCAGCCCCAGCGGAATAATGACCTCATCCTACAATGAGCAGTTCTTC. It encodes CASSPSGIMTSSYNEQFF.